The 17 T cell receptor beta chains reported below all come from one sample, sequenced in a study of cytomegalovirus exposure and HLA in healthy donors. PCR involved 60 Vbeta and 13 Jbeta primers. Produced via immunoSEQ multiplex PCR; TCRdb's table is partial and in-frame only. The sample lists 100,000 to 150,000 clones; around three quarters were seen once. Sequences were obtained from PBMCs. These receptors came from a man aged 25 to 45 in good health and CMV-seronegative.

The CDR3 spells CASSFVGVEETQYF. The CDR3 DNA reads TGTGCCAGCAGTTTTGTGGGAGTCGAGGAGACCCAGTACTTC. The rearrangement uses TRBV28 and TRBJ2-5; a weak D match, TRBD2 (5 bases). The germline V and J ends were trimmed by 3 bases and 5 bases, with 13 bases remaining between them. The CDR3 consists of 14 residues. CDR1 MDHEN and CDR2 SYDVKM come from the germline V gene.

The rearrangement joins TRBV5-4 to TRBJ2-7; 9 bases are shared with TRBD1. The CDR3 is made up of 15 amino acids. Germline trimming cut 4 bases from V and 9 bases from J; bases unmatched to any gene: 14. The germline gives CDR1 SGHNT, CDR2 YYREEE (reference sequence). CDR3 nucleotides: TGTGCCAGCAGCCCGCGACAGGGGGGTCCTACGGGGCAGTACTTC. The encoded protein is CASSPRQGGPTGQYF.

This clone was observed once. The chain employs TRBV30 and TRBJ1-4, with D perhaps matching TRBD1 (6 bases). Germline V gives CDR1 GTSNPN, CDR2 SVGIG (reference sequence). V gave up 0 bases and J gave up 0 bases, with 11 bases separating them. CDR3 size: 16 residues. The CDR3 DNA sequence: TGTGCCTGGAGTGTATCAGGGGCTGCAACTAATGAAAAACTGTTTTTT. Protein product: CAWSVSGAATNEKLFF.

V and J are TRBV7-8 and TRBJ2-1; D is possibly TRBD1 (5 bases). Trimming shortened V by 4 bases and J by 0 bases, and 16 bases separated the two germline ends. This CDR3 comprises 17 residues. Germline V CDR1 and CDR2: SGHVS, FQNEAQ. Here the CDR3 reads CASSYGVLRGSYNEQFF. The CDR3 DNA is TGTGCCAGCAGCTATGGGGTATTAAGGGGCTCCTACAATGAGCAGTTCTTC.

This clone has a single count. The chain couples TRBV18 to TRBJ1-1; TRBD1 matches at 7 bases. Germline V gives CDR1 KGHSH, CDR2 LQKENI. Losses at the gene ends were 2 bases for V and 6 bases for J; bases not matched to a gene: 3. CDR3 length: 13 amino acids. The CDR3 region has the DNA TGTGCCAGCTCACCAGGGACAGATTCTGAAGCTTTCTTT. Translated, it gives CASSPGTDSEAFF.

The chain uses TRBV4-3 and TRBJ2-1; 12 positions match TRBD2. Germline CDR1 is LGHNA and CDR2 is YSLEER. The V segment lost 4 bases and the J segment 10 bases; nucleotides outside the gene matches: 8. This CDR3 is 15 amino acids long. The CDR3 nucleotides read TGCGCCAGCAGCCCTCGGACTAGCGGGGTGGCAGAGCAGTTCTTC. It yields the protein CASSPRTSGVAEQFF.

This clone turned up a few times. This chain links TRBV7-8 with TRBJ2-3, with 10 bases that match TRBD2. The trim removed 5 bases at V and 5 bases at J, leaving 13 bases unmatched. Germline values: CDR1 SGHVS, CDR2 FQNEAQ. CDR3 length: 17 residues. The CDR3 region has the DNA TGTGCCAGCAGCCTCAGGGGGGGTAGCGGGGGGCGAGATACGCAGTATTTT. Encoded protein: CASSLRGGSGGRDTQYF.

This chain links TRBV9 with TRBJ2-5, with 8 bases matching TRBD2. Trimming at V came to 0 bases and at J to 4 bases, leaving 11 bases not matched to a gene. The CDR3 covers 17 residues. Germline V gene data show CDR1 as SGDLS and CDR2 as YYNGEE. CDR3 in amino acids: CASSVATSGGHGETQYF. In nucleotides, the CDR3 is TGTGCCAGCAGCGTAGCTACCAGCGGGGGCCATGGAGAGACCCAGTACTTC.

This sequence joins TRBV27 and TRBJ2-2; 13 positions match TRBD2. The CDR3 extends over 20 amino acids. Germline V gene lookup returns CDR1 MNHEY and CDR2 SMNVEV (reference sequence). Trimming took 6 bases from V and 5 from J; bases not matched to a gene: 18. CDR3 region: CASRPRTSGSYLRGTGELFF. As DNA, the CDR3 is TGTGCCAGCAGACCGAGGACTAGCGGGAGCTATCTTCGGGGGACCGGGGAGCTGTTTTTT.

Note on this clone: At one boundary the junction diverges from the germline segment, which might be a read error. The rearrangement uses TRBV14 and TRBJ1-2; D may be TRBD1 (6 bases). Per germline, CDR1 SGHDN and CDR2 FVKESK. The CDR3 runs 15 residues. The CDR3: CASSQDLGQRYDYTF. In DNA form, the CDR3 reads TGTGCCAGCAGCCAAGATTTGGGACAACGGTATGACTACACCTTC.

This clone occurred a few times. V usage is TRBV6-4 and J usage is TRBJ2-6, with D hard to call. CDR1 is MRHNA, CDR2 SNTAGT, per germline. The CDR3 loop spans 14 amino acids. The V and J ends lost 5 bases and 0 bases respectively, with 5 bases between them. CDR3 protein: CASSLSSGANVLTF. CDR3 nucleotide sequence: TGTGCCAGCAGTCTAAGCTCTGGGGCCAACGTCCTGACTTTC.

V usage is TRBV29-1 and J usage is TRBJ2-7; the D gene is possibly TRBD2 (6 bases). The CDR3 contains 14 residues. The germline gives CDR1 SQVTM, CDR2 ANQGSEA. Trimming left V 0 bases short and J 1 base short, with 10 bases between. CDR3 sequence: CSVEDLGGSYEQYF. The CDR3 nucleotides read TGCAGCGTTGAAGATCTTGGAGGGTCCTACGAGCAGTACTTC.

V usage is TRBV5-1 and J usage is TRBJ1-2, with a tentative D call TRBD1 (5 bases). The CDR3 runs to 14 residues. Germline V CDR1 and CDR2: SGHRS, YFSETQ. Trimming stripped 4 bases from V and 1 base from J, with 11 bases between. CDR3 amino acids: CASSPGVLNYGYTF. The CDR3, as DNA: TGCGCCAGCAGCCCGGGGGTGCTTAACTATGGCTACACCTTC. Variable domain in full (rest from reference TRBV5-1 and TRBJ1-2): KAGVTQTPRYLIKTRGQQVTLSCSPISGHRSVSWYQQTPGQGLQFLFEYFSETQRNKGNFPGRFSGRQFSNSRSEMNVSTLELGDSALYLCASSPGVLNYGYTFGSGTRLTVV.

The gene calls are TRBV18 and TRBJ1-1; a weak D match, TRBD1 (6 bases). Germline-derived CDR1 and CDR2 are KGHSH and LQKENI. CDR3 length: 13 amino acids. Trimming took off 5 bases at V and 6 bases at J, with 13 bases between the two ends. The CDR3 DNA is TGTGCCAGCTCAGAACAGGGAGGGGCTGAAGCTTTCTTT. This translates into CASSEQGGAEAFF.

J is TRBJ2-1 and V is TRBV28; D call uncertain. V dropped 2 bases and J dropped 4 bases, with 15 bases sitting between them. CDR1 is MDHEN and CDR2 is SYDVKM in the germline V gene. The CDR3 is made up of 16 amino acids. The CDR3 here is CASSLPRSSTYNEQFF. In DNA form, the CDR3 reads TGTGCCAGCAGTTTACCGAGGAGCTCGACTTACAATGAGCAGTTCTTC.

This clone was seen a few times. V and J are TRBV10-3 and TRBJ1-2; D might be TRBD1 (6 bases). The germline gives CDR1 ENHRY, CDR2 SYGVKD. Trimming removed 4 bases at V and 5 bases at J, with 17 bases between. The CDR3 totals 15 residues. The chain's CDR3 is CAISAQVNGQYGYTF. The CDR3 nucleotides read TGTGCCATCAGTGCACAAGTGAACGGACAGTATGGCTACACCTTC.

CDR3 coding DNA: TGTGCCAGCCTGGGTCCGGGACAGCTGATGAACACTGAAGCTTTCTTT. Translating it yields CASLGPGQLMNTEAFF. The rearrangement links TRBV28 to TRBJ1-1, with 7 nucleotides matching TRBD1. With V trimmed by 8 bases and J by 0 bases, 12 bases remained unmatched. Germline CDR1 and CDR2: MDHEN and SYDVKM. The CDR3 length is 16 residues.